The rows below give T cell receptor beta chains drawn from one sample of a study of response to subunit inactivated influenza vaccine. TCRdb processed the RT-PCR reads anew with MiXCR; each CDR3 protein has one entry. The sample carries fewer than 200,000 distinct CDR3 sequences, around 9% recorded once. The source was non-naive T cells sorted from PBMCs, collected on the day of vaccination. The source of these receptors is a man in his forties or fifties who received an inactivated influenza vaccine. Both conserved end residues are part of each CDR3. The D gene is left open where the match is weak. Clone size is not always given. Where it is, it says once, few, many or a class for expanded clones.

clone_size d_call j_call v_call cdr3_aa cdr3_nt
few - TRBJ2-7 TRBV14 CASSQFLGGGEQYF TGTGCCAGCAGCCAATTCCTAGGAGGGGGGGAGCAGTACTTC
few TRBD1 TRBJ2-5 TRBV5-1 CASGLTGAQETQYF TGCGCCAGCGGACTGACAGGGGCACAAGAGACCCAGTACTTC
many TRBD2 TRBJ2-3 TRBV2 CASSEGLAASTDTQYF TGTGCCAGCAGTGAAGGGCTAGCGGCTAGCACAGATACGCAGTATTTT
- - TRBJ1-2 TRBV11-2 CASSPSTLGYGYTF TGTGCCAGCAGCCCCTCGACCCTAGGCTATGGCTACACCTTC
- - TRBJ1-6 TRBV10-2 CASSPDQNSPLHF TGCGCCAGCAGTCCGGACCAAAATTCACCCCTCCACTTT
many - TRBJ2-2 TRBV5-1 CASSPRGLSQNTGELFF TGCGCCAGCAGCCCCAGGGGACTAAGTCAGAACACCGGGGAGCTGTTTTTT
once - TRBJ2-3 TRBV13 CASSGRLESTDTQYF TGTGCCAGCAGCGGCCGACTGGAAAGCACAGATACGCAGTATTTT
- - TRBJ1-2 TRBV5-4 CASSLHGGSAMATGMGTYTF TGTGCCAGCAGCTTGCACGGAGGGTCTGCTATGGCTACAGGGATGGGGACTTACACCTTC
few TRBD2 TRBJ2-3 TRBV19 CATRGLAGARVTDTQYF TGTGCCACCCGCGGACTAGCGGGAGCTCGGGTGACAGATACGCAGTATTTT
many - TRBJ2-7 TRBV2 CASSNPGGREYEQYF TGTGCCAGCAGCAACCCCGGGGGCAGGGAGTACGAGCAGTACTTC
- - TRBJ2-1 TRBV7-3 CASSFGPEDEQFF TGTGCCAGCAGCTTCGGGCCCGAGGATGAGCAGTTCTTC
- TRBD1 TRBJ2-7 TRBV20-1 CSASRQGPSYEQYF TGCAGTGCTAGTCGACAGGGCCCCTCCTACGAGCAGTACTTC
- TRBD1 TRBJ2-7 TRBV6-1 CASSRGQAYEQYF TGTGCCAGCAGTCGGGGACAGGCCTACGAGCAGTACTTC
many TRBD1 TRBJ1-1 TRBV28 CASSSGGLNTEAFF TGTGCCAGCAGTTCAGGGGGACTGAACACTGAAGCTTTCTTT
- TRBD1 TRBJ1-5 TRBV6-1 CASSEARDRVGQPQHF TGTGCCAGCAGTGAGGCCCGGGACAGGGTTGGACAGCCCCAGCATTTT
many - TRBJ2-1 TRBV7-2 CASSLAHGNNEQFF TGTGCCAGCAGCTTAGCGCATGGGAACAATGAGCAGTTCTTC
- TRBD1 TRBJ2-5 TRBV12-3/TRBV12-4 CASSFGTGYETQYF TGTGCCAGCAGTTTCGGGACAGGGTATGAGACCCAGTACTTC
- - TRBJ2-5 TRBV29-1 CSVEPTWGGQETQYF TGCAGCGTTGAACCCACCTGGGGCGGCCAAGAGACCCAGTACTTC